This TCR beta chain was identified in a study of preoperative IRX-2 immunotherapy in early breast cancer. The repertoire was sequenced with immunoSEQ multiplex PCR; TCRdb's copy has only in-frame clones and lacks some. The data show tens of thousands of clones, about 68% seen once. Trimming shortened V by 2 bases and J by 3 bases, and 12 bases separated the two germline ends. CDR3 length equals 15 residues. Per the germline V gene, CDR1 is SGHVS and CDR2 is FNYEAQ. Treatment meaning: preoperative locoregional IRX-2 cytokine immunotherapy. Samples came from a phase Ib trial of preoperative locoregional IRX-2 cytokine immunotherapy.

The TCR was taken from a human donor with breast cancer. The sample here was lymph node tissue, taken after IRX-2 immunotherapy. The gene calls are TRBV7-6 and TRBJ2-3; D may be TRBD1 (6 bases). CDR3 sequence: CASSLWQGLTDTQYF. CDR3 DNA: TGTGCCAGCAGCTTATGGCAGGGGCTAACAGATACGCAGTATTTT.